Detailed here is one T cell receptor (beta chain). Its specificity is unknown. Genomic DNA was employed as the template in profiling TCR beta VDJ and CDR3. TCRdb ran MiXCR on the reads and lists one entry per CDR3 protein. Of about 40,000 distinct CDR3 sequences in the sample, roughly 65% were seen once. These data originate in a study of CD8+CD57+ T cells in acquired aplastic anemia. Notes on the study in general: Patients and controls turned out to have roughly 30 CD8+ CDR3 sequences in common.

The receptor comes from a human donor in good health, serving as a control. Sequenced sample: sorted CD4+, CD8+, or CD8+CD57+ T cells (not recorded which) from PBMCs.

The CDR3 DNA follows: TGTGCCACCAGCCGGAGTTATAATTCACCCCTCCACTTT. Its translation: CATSRSYNSPLHF. V is TRBV15 and J is TRBJ1-6, with D hard to call. Germline V gives CDR1 LNHNV, CDR2 YYDKDF (reference sequence). V was trimmed by 5 bases and J by 4 bases, leaving 6 bases between them. CDR3 length: 13 residues.